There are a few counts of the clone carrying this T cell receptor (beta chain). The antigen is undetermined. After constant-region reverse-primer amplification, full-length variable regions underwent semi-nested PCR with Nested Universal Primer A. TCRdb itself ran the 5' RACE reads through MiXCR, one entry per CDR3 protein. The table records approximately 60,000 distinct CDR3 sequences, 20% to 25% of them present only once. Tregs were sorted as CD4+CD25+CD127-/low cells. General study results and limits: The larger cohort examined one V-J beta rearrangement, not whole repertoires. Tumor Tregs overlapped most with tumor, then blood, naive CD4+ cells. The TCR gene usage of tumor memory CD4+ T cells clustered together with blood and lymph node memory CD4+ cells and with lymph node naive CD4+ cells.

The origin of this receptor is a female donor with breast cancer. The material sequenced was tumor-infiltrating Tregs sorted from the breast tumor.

CDR3 loop: CASRGTLKNTEAFF. DNA for the CDR3: TGCGCCAGCAGGGGGACATTGAAGAACACTGAAGCTTTCTTT. V is TRBV4-1 and J is TRBJ1-1; TRBD1 is a possible D gene (6 bases). The CDR3 sequence is 14 residues long. In germline, CDR1 is MGHRA, CDR2 YSYEKL. Trimming pared 6 bases from V and 1 base from J, leaving 12 bases between.